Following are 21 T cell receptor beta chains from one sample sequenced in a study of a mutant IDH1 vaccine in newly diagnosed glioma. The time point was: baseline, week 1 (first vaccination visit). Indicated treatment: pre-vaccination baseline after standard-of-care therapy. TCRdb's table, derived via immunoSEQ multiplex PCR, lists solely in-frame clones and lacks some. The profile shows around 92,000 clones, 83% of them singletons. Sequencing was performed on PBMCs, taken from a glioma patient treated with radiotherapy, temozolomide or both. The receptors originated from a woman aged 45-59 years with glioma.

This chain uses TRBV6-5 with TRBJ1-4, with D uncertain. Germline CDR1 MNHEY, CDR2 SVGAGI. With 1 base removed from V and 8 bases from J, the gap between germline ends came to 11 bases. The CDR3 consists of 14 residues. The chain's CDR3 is CASSYLRTQEKLFF. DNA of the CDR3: TGTGCCAGCAGTTACTTACGGACTCAGGAAAAACTGTTTTTT.

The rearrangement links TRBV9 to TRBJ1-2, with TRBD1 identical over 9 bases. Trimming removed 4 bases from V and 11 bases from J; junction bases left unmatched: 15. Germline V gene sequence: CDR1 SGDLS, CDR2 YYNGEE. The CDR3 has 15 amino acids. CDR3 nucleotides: TGTGCCAGCAGCCCCACCCGAGGGACAGGGATGGGTTACACCTTC. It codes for CASSPTRGTGMGYTF.

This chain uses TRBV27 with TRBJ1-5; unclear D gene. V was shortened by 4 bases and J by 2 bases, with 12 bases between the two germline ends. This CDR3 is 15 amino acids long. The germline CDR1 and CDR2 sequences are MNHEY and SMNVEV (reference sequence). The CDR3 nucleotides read TGTGCCAGCAGTTCTACAGTGAAAGGCAATCAGCCCCAGCATTTT. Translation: CASSSTVKGNQPQHF.

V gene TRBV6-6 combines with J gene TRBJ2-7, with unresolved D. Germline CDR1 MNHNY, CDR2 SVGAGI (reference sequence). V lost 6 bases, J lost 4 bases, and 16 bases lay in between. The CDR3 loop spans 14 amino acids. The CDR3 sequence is CASRENGLWYEQYF. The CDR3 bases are TGTGCCAGCAGAGAGAACGGCTTATGGTACGAGCAGTACTTC.

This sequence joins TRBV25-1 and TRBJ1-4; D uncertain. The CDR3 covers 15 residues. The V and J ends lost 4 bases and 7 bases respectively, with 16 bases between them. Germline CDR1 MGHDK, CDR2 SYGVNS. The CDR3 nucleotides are TGTGCCAGCAGTGCGCAGGAGGTGGTAGGTGAAAAACTGTTTTTT. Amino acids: CASSAQEVVGEKLFF.

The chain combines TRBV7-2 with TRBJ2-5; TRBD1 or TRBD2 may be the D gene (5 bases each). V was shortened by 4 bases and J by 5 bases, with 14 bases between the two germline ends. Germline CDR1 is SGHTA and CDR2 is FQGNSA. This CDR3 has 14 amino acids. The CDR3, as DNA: TGTGCCAGCAGCTCTGGGGGATCGGGGGAGACCCAGTACTTC. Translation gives CASSSGGSGETQYF.

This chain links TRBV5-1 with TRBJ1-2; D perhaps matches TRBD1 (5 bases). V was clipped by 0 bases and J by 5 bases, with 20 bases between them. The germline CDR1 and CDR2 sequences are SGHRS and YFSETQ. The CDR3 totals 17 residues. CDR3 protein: CASSLAGPGIPQYGYTF. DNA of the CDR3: TGCGCCAGCAGCTTGGCGGGACCCGGAATACCCCAGTATGGCTACACCTTC.

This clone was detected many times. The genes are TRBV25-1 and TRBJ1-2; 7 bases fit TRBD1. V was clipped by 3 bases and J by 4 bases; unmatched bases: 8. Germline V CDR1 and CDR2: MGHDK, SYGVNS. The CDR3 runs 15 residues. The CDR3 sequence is CASSDSTGLVYGYTF. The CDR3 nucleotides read TGTGCCAGCAGTGACTCGACAGGGTTGGTCTATGGCTACACCTTC.

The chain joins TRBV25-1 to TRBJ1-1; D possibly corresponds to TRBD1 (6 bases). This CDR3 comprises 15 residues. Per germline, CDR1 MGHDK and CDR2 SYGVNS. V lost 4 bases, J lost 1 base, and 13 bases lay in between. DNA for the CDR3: TGTGCCAGCAGTGCCGATACAGGGTGGAACACTGAAGCTTTCTTT. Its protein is CASSADTGWNTEAFF. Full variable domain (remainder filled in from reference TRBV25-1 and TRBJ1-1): EADIYQTPRYLVIGTGKKITLECSQTMGHDKMYWYQQDPGMELHLIHYSYGVNSTEKGDLSSESTVSRIRTEHFPLTLESARPSHTSQYLCASSADTGWNTEAFFGQGTRLTVV.

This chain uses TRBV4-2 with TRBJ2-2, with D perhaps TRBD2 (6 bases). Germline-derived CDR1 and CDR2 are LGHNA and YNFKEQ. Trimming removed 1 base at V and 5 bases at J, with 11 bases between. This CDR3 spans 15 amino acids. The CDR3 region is CASSQGLRGTGELFF. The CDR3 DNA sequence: TGTGCCAGCAGCCAAGGGCTCCGGGGGACCGGGGAGCTGTTTTTT.

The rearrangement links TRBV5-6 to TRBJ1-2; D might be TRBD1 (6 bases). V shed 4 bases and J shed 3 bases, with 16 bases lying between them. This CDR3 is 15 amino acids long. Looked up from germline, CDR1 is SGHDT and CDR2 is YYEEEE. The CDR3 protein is CASSQRTALYYGYTF. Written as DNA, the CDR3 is TGTGCCAGCAGCCAAAGGACAGCCCTATACTATGGCTACACCTTC.

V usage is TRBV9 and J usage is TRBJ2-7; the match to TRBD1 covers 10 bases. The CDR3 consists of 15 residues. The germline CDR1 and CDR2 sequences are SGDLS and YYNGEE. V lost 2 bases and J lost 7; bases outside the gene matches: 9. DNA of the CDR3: TGTGCCAGCAGCGTGGGGGACAGGGGCGGGGGTGAGCAGTACTTC. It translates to CASSVGDRGGGEQYF.

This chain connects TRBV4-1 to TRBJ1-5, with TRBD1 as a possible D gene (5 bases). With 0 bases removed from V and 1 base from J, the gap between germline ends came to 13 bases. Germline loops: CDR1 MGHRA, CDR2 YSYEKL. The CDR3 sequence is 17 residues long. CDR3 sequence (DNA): TGCGCCAGCAGCCAAGAGGAGGGAGGACACAGCAATCAGCCCCAGCATTTT. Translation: CASSQEEGGHSNQPQHF.

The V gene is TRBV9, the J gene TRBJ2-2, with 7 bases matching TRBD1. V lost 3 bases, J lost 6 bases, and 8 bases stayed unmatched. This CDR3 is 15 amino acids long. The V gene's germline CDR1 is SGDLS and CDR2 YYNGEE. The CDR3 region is CASSADRVGAGELFF. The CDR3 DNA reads TGTGCCAGCAGCGCAGACAGGGTGGGCGCCGGGGAGCTGTTTTTT.

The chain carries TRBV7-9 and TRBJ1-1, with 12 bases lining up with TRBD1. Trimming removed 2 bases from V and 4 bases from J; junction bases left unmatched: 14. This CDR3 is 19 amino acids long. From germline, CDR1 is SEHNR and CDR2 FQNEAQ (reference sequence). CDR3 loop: CASSLIGGQGAQFVTEAFF. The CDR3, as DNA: TGTGCCAGCAGCTTAATTGGGGGACAGGGGGCGCAATTCGTCACTGAAGCTTTCTTT.

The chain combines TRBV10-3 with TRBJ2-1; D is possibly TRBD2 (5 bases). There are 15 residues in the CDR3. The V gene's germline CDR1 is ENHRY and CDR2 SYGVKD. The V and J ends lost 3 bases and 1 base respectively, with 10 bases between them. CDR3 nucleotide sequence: TGTGCCATCAGTGATTCAGCGGATTCCTACAATGAGCAGTTCTTC. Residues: CAISDSADSYNEQFF.

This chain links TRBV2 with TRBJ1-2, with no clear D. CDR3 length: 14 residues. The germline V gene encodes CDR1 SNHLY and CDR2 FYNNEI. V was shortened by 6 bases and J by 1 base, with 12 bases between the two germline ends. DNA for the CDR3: TGTGCCAGCAGACCATCACGGAATAACTATGGCTACACCTTC. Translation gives CASRPSRNNYGYTF.

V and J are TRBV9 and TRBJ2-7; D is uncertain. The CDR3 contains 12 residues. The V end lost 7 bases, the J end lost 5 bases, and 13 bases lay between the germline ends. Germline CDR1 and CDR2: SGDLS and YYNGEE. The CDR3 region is CASRTLIDEQYF. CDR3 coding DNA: TGTGCCAGCCGCACTCTAATAGACGAGCAGTACTTC.

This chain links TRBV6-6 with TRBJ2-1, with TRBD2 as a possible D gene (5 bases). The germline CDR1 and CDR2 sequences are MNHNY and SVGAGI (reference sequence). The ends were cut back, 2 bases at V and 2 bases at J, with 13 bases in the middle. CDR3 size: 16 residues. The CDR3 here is CASSYHREIPYNEQFF. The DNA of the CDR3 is TGTGCCAGCAGTTACCACCGGGAAATCCCCTACAATGAGCAGTTCTTC.

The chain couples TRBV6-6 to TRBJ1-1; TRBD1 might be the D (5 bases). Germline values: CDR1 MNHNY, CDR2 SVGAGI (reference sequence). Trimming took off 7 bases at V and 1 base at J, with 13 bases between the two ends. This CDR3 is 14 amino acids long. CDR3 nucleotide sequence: TGTGCCAGCAATCAGATCCAGGGGAACACTGAAGCTTTCTTT. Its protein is CASNQIQGNTEAFF.

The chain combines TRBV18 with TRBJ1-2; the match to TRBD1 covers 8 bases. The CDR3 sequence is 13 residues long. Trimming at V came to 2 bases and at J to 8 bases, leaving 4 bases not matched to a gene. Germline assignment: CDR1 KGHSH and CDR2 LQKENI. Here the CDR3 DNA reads TGTGCCAGCTCACCAGACAGGGGCCTCGGCTACACCTTC. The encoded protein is CASSPDRGLGYTF. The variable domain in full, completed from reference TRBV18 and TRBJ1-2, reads NAGVMQNPRHLVRRRGQEARLRCSPMKGHSHVYWYRQLPEEGLKFMVYLQKENIIDESGMPKERFSAEFPKEGPSILRIQQVVRGDSAAYFCASSPDRGLGYTFGSGTRLTVV.